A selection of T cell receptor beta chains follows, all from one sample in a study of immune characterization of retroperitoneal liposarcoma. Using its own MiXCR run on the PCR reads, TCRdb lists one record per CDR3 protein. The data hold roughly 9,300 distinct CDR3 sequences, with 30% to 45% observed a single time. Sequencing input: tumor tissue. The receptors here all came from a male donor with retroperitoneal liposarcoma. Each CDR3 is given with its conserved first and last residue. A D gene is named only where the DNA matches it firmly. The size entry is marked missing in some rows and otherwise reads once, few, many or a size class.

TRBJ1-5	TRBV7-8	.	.	TGTGCCAGCAGCCCTATTACAGGGAACAATCAGCCCCAGCATTTT	CASSPITGNNQPQHF
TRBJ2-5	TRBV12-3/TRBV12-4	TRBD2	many	TGTGCCAGCAAAGCGGGAGCCCAAGAGACCCAGTACTTC	CASKAGAQETQYF
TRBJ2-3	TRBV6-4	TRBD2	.	TGTGCCAGCAGTGACTCAGCGGGGGGGCCAGATACGCAGTATTTT	CASSDSAGGPDTQYF
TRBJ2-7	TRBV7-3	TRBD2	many	TGTGCCAGCAGCGCAGTGACGGGGGGGTCCTACGAGCAGTACTTC	CASSAVTGGSYEQYF
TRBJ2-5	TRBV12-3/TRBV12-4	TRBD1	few	TGTGCCAGCAGTTTAGGGGACAGGGGGCTCGGTGAGACCCAGTACTTC	CASSLGDRGLGETQYF
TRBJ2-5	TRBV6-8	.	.	TGTGCCAGCAGTTACGGAGGAACCCAAGAGACCCAGTACTTC	CASSYGGTQETQYF
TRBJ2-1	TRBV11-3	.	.	TGTGCCAGCAGCTCCGGGACTCCCTACGAGCAGTTCTTC	CASSSGTPYEQFF
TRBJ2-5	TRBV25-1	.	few	TGTGCCAGCAGTGAATCCCCTAGAGAGACCCAGTACTTC	CASSESPRETQYF
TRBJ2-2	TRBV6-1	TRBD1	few	TGTGCCAGCATCTTCAGGGGGTCCACCGGGGAGCTGTTTTTT	CASIFRGSTGELFF
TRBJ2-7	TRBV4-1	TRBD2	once	TGCGCCAGCAGCCAGGGGGGGAGGACTAGCGGGACCTACGAGCAGTACTTC	CASSQGGRTSGTYEQYF
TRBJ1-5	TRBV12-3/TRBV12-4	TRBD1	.	TGTGCCAGCAGTCTGACAGGGTCGGGTCAGCCCCAGCATTTT	CASSLTGSGQPQHF